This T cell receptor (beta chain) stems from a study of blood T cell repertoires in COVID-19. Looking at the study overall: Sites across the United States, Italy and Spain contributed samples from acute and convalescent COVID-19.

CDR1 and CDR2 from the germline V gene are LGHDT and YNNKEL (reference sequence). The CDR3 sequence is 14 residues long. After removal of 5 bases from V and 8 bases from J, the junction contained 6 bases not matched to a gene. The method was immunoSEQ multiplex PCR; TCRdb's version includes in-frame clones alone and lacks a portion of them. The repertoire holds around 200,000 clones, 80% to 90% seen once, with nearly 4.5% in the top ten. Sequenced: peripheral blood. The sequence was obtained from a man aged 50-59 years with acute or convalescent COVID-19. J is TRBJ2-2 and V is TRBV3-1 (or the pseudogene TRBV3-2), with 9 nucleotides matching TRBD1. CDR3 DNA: TGTGCCAGCAGCAACTACAGGGGGCCAGGGGAGCTGTTTTTT. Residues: CASSNYRGPGELFF.